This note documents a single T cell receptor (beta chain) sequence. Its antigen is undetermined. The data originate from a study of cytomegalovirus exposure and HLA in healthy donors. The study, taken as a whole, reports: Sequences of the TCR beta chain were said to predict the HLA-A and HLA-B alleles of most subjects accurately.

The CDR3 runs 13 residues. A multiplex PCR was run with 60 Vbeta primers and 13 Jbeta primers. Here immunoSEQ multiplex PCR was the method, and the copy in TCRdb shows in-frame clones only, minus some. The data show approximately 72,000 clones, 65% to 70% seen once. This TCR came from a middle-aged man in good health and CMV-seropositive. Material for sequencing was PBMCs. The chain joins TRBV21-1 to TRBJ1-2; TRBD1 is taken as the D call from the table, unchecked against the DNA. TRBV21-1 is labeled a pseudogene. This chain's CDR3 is CAVVSRVALQYTF. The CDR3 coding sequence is TGTGCCGTAGTATCCAGGGTCGCCTTGCAATACACCTTC.